This entry describes one T cell receptor (beta chain). In this sample, this clonotype turned up many times. Its recognized antigen is unknown. Per-base qualities were not stored, and no clone one base away is much larger. These data are taken from a study of response to subunit inactivated influenza vaccine (dated by TCRdb to between 2018 and 2020). Notes on the research overall: Deep quantitative profiling of the T cell receptor repertoire was used in the study to follow responses to a trivalent subunit inactivated influenza vaccine.

The library was built by means of RT-PCR. Sequencing relied on an Illumina HiSeq 2500. The public reads were reprocessed in TCRdb via fastp at Q25 and MiXCR, keeping in-frame beta chains. One record per CDR3 amino acid sequence lists the most common genes and DNA. The table for this sample lists hundreds of thousands of distinct CDR3 sequences; 15% to 17% of them were counted only once. The ten biggest clones cover around 10% of the sample. From cysteine to phenylalanine, the CDR3 is 14 amino acids long. Of all the DNA, just the CDR3 is kept, 42 bases in frame from base 1. Relative to germline, V is 8 bases shorter and J is 1 base shorter, with 11 bases between their ends. Here is what the overall study found, with its caveats: The authors proposed that each seasonal influenza vaccination may bring in only a limited number of new T cells.

The chain couples TRBV12-3 or TRBV12-4 to TRBJ2-2, with no confidently assigned D gene. The source of this sequence is a man between 50 and 59 years old who received an inactivated influenza vaccine. Donor details come from another sample of the same person, matched by shared clones. This material consisted of PBMCs from blood, taken 11 to 12 days after vaccination. The CDR3 loop reads CASSLDGNTGELFF. At the DNA level, the sequence is TGTGCCAGCTCTCTGGACGGGAACACCGGGGAGCTGTTTTTT.